This TCR beta chain appears in the sequencing data of a study of blood T cells in healthy people across ages. Study-level results: Roughly linear declines in TCR beta diversity per million T cells occurred with age.

This clonotype was counted between two and nine times. Its specificity is not known. A sample-barcoded 5' primer and a J-beta primer mix were used in a second PCR of roughly 7 to 11 cycles. Per-sample output comprised a minimum of 2.5 million paired-end reads containing CDR3. From the 5' RACE reads, TCRdb called clonotypes with MiXCR, one entry per CDR3 protein. The sample comprises about 1.1 million distinct CDR3 sequences, 30% to 40% of which are singletons, and less than 15% rests with the top ten. There are 15 residues in the CDR3. CDR1 is SGHTA and CDR2 is FQGNSA in the germline V gene. V was pared by 5 bases and J by 6 bases, with 19 bases between.

V gene TRBV7-2 combines with J gene TRBJ1-2; D is ambiguous. The sequence derives from a man aged 18 to 29 in good health. Specimen: blood. Written as DNA, the CDR3 is TGTGCCAGCAGCCCTTACTCCTCCCGTTGGGATGGCTACACCTTC. Its protein is CASSPYSSRWDGYTF.